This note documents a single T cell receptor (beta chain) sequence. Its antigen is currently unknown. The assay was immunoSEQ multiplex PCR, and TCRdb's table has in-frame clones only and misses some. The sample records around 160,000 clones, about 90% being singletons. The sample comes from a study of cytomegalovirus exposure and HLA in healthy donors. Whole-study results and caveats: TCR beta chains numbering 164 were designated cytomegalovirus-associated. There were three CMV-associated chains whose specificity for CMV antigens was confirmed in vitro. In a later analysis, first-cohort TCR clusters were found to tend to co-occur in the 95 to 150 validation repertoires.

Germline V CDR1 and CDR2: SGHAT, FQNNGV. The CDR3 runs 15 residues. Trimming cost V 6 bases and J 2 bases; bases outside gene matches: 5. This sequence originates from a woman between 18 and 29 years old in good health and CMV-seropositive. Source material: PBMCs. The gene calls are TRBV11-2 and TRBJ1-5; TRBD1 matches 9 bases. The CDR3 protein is CASRGTGNGNQPQHF. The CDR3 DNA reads TGTGCCAGCAGAGGGACAGGGAATGGCAATCAGCCCCAGCATTTT.